Listed below are T cell receptor beta chains from one sample, sequenced in a study of draining lymph node invasion in breast cancer. TCRdb recomputed calls from the bulk RNA-seq reads with MiXCR, one row per CDR3 protein. The data hold more than 3,000 distinct CDR3 sequences, with over 65% observed a single time. Input material: sorted memory CD4+ effector T cells from a lymph node. These receptors all come from a female donor with luminal breast cancer. The CDR3 runs from the conserved cysteine through the conserved F or W. A D gene is named only where the DNA matches it firmly. Clone size, where shown, is once, few, many, or a class for clones that have expanded.

abundance,d_gene,v_gene,j_gene,CDR3aa,CDR3nt
.,.,TRBV13,TRBJ2-1,CASSFREGEQFF,TGTGCCAGCAGCTTCAGGGAAGGTGAGCAGTTCTTC
.,.,TRBV19,TRBJ2-2,CASSGAGDGELFF,TGTGCCAGTAGTGGTGCAGGGGACGGGGAGCTGTTTTTT
.,.,TRBV4-3,TRBJ1-2,CASSQDPPGRSNYGYTF,TGCGCCAGCAGCCAAGACCCGCCAGGGCGTTCTAACTATGGCTACACCTTC
.,.,TRBV7-9,TRBJ1-1,CASSLASGIRSEAFF,TGTGCCAGCAGCTTAGCGTCAGGGATAAGGTCTGAAGCTTTCTTT
few,TRBD2,TRBV7-2,TRBJ2-1,CASTPGLAGDQFF,TGTGCCAGCACCCCGGGACTAGCGGGAGATCAGTTCTTC
.,.,TRBV29-1,TRBJ2-3,CSVRWGSTDTQYF,TGCAGCGTTCGATGGGGTAGCACAGATACGCAGTATTTT
.,TRBD1,TRBV11-2,TRBJ2-7,CASSTGGYEQYF,TGTGCCAGCAGCACAGGGGGATACGAGCAGTACTTC
few,TRBD1,TRBV10-3,TRBJ2-7,CAISFGTEIYEQYF,TGTGCCATCAGTTTCGGGACAGAGATCTACGAGCAGTACTTC
few,TRBD2,TRBV7-2,TRBJ2-1,CASSATSGVGGNEQFF,TGTGCCAGCAGCGCAACTAGCGGGGTGGGAGGCAATGAGCAGTTCTTC
.,.,TRBV19,TRBJ1-6,CASSIAVNSPLHF,TGTGCCAGTAGTATAGCGGTTAATTCACCCCTCCACTTT
.,.,TRBV4-3,TRBJ2-7,CGSSQRTEGYEQYF,TGCGGCAGCAGCCAAAGGACAGAGGGCTACGAGCAGTACTTC
.,.,TRBV20-1,TRBJ2-5,CSALRPGGGETQYF,TGCAGTGCTCTTCGACCCGGGGGTGGGGAGACCCAGTACTTC
.,.,TRBV5-4,TRBJ1-1,CATGGAGGGRLGTEAFF,TGTGCCACAGGAGGGGCAGGAGGGGGTCGTTTGGGCACTGAAGCTTTCTTT
.,TRBD1,TRBV4-2,TRBJ2-7,CASSRVLRGNEQYF,TGTGCCAGCAGCCGGGTACTCAGGGGGAACGAGCAGTACTTC
few,.,TRBV6-1,TRBJ1-4,CASSATTGGPFNEKLFF,TGTGCCAGCAGCGCGACCACTGGGGGTCCTTTTAATGAAAAACTGTTTTTT
few,TRBD2,TRBV9,TRBJ2-2,CASSVGGGANTGELFF,TGTGCCAGCAGTGTCGGCGGGGGGGCGAACACCGGGGAGCTGTTTTTT
.,.,TRBV7-9,TRBJ1-2,CASSKIEGDYGYTF,TGTGCCAGCAGCAAGATCGAGGGTGACTATGGCTACACCTTC
once,TRBD2,TRBV2,TRBJ2-2,CASGLAGNTGELFF,TGTGCCAGCGGACTAGCGGGGAACACCGGGGAGCTGTTTTTT
once,.,TRBV11-2,TRBJ2-3,CASSAAGTDTQYF,TGTGCCAGCAGCGCGGCAGGCACAGATACGCAGTATTTT
.,.,TRBV19,TRBJ1-2,CASSKRAATFNYGYTF,TGTGCCAGTAGTAAGAGGGCAGCAACCTTCAACTATGGCTACACCTTC
.,.,TRBV5-6,TRBJ2-7,CASSFRGGASYEQYF,TGTGCCAGCAGTTTCAGGGGGGGTGCCTCCTACGAGCAGTACTTC
few,.,TRBV5-1,TRBJ2-2,CASSHTTRDTGELFF,TGCGCCAGCAGCCATACCACCCGGGACACCGGGGAGCTGTTTTTT
.,.,TRBV19,TRBJ2-7,CASSIRDVRVQYF,TGTGCCAGTAGTATCCGGGACGTTCGGGTGCAGTACTTC
.,TRBD1,TRBV27,TRBJ1-2,CASSSWGWDRDYGYTF,TGTGCCAGCAGCTCTTGGGGATGGGACAGGGACTATGGCTACACCTTC
.,.,TRBV5-1,TRBJ2-3,CASSSGSRDLDTQYF,TGCGCCAGCAGCTCTGGAAGCAGGGATTTAGATACGCAGTATTTT
.,.,TRBV19,TRBJ1-5,CASSTIGGQPQHF,TGTGCCAGTAGCACCATAGGGGGACAGCCCCAGCATTTT
.,.,TRBV4-2,TRBJ1-1,CASRLGDHYSNTEAFF,TGTGCCAGCAGACTCGGGGACCACTACTCGAACACTGAAGCTTTCTTT
.,TRBD1,TRBV12-3/TRBV12-4,TRBJ1-2,CASSLGQGYGYTF,TGTGCCAGCAGTCTAGGACAGGGGTATGGCTACACCTTC
.,.,TRBV7-2,TRBJ1-5,CASSFNNQPQHF,TGTGCCAGCAGCTTTAACAATCAGCCCCAGCATTTT
.,.,TRBV24-1,TRBJ2-1,CATSDFTRGNEQFF,TGTGCCACCAGTGACTTCACCCGGGGGAATGAGCAGTTCTTC
.,TRBD2,TRBV7-9,TRBJ2-3,CASSPARGRGIHSSTDTQYF,TGTGCCAGCAGCCCAGCGAGAGGGCGGGGGATACACTCCTCCACAGATACGCAGTATTTT
once,.,TRBV5-4,TRBJ1-6,CASSWDIGINSPLHF,TGTGCCAGCAGCTGGGACATAGGGATCAATTCACCCCTCCACTTT
.,.,TRBV28,TRBJ1-3,CASSGNEVSGNTIYF,TGTGCCAGCAGTGGGAACGAGGTCTCTGGAAACACCATATATTTT
.,.,TRBV6-5,TRBJ1-6,CASSFTGRYNSPLHF,TGTGCCAGCAGTTTCACCGGACGGTATAATTCACCCCTCCACTTT
.,TRBD1,TRBV5-6,TRBJ2-2,CASSLGRDRGFTGELFF,TGTGCCAGCAGCCTGGGCCGGGACAGGGGGTTCACCGGGGAGCTGTTTTTT
.,TRBD2,TRBV19,TRBJ2-3,CASSTRAGASTDTQYF,TGTGCCAGTAGTACCCGAGCGGGAGCTAGCACAGATACGCAGTATTTT
.,.,TRBV12-3/TRBV12-4,TRBJ2-2,CASSQQGYPTGELFF,TGTGCCAGCAGTCAACAGGGCTACCCCACCGGGGAGCTGTTTTTT
.,TRBD1,TRBV7-9,TRBJ2-2,CASSLATGGIGELFF,TGTGCCAGCAGCTTAGCGACAGGGGGCATCGGGGAGCTGTTTTTT
.,TRBD1,TRBV27,TRBJ1-6,CASSLQGGGALHF,TGTGCCAGCAGTTTACAGGGGGGAGGAGCCCTCCACTTT
once,TRBD1,TRBV5-4,TRBJ2-4,CASSPGTENIQYF,TGTGCCAGCAGCCCCGGGACAGAAAACATTCAGTACTTC
.,.,TRBV9,TRBJ2-2,CASSVGSGHNTGELFF,TGTGCCAGCAGCGTAGGTAGCGGCCACAACACCGGGGAGCTGTTTTTT
.,.,TRBV20-1,TRBJ1-2,CSASGRTNYGYTF,TGCAGTGCTAGTGGGCGGACTAACTATGGCTACACCTTC
few,.,TRBV4-1,TRBJ1-6,CASSQEAGSYNSPLHF,TGCGCCAGCAGCCAAGAGGCAGGGAGTTATAATTCACCCCTCCACTTT
.,.,TRBV19,TRBJ1-2,CASSIGTAFGYTF,TGTGCCAGTAGTATAGGGACAGCCTTCGGCTACACCTTC